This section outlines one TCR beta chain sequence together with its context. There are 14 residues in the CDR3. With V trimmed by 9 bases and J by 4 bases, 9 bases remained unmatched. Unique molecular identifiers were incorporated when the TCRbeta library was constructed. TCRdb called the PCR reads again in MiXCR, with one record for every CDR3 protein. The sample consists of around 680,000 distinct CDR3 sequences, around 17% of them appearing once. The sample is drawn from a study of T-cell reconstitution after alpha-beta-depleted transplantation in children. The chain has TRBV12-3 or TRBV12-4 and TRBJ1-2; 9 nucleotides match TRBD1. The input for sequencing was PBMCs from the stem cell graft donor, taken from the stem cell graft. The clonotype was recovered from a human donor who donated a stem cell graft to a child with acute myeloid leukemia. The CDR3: CASWTGASPYGYTF. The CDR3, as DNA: TGTGCCAGTTGGACAGGGGCCTCCCCCTATGGCTACACCTTC.